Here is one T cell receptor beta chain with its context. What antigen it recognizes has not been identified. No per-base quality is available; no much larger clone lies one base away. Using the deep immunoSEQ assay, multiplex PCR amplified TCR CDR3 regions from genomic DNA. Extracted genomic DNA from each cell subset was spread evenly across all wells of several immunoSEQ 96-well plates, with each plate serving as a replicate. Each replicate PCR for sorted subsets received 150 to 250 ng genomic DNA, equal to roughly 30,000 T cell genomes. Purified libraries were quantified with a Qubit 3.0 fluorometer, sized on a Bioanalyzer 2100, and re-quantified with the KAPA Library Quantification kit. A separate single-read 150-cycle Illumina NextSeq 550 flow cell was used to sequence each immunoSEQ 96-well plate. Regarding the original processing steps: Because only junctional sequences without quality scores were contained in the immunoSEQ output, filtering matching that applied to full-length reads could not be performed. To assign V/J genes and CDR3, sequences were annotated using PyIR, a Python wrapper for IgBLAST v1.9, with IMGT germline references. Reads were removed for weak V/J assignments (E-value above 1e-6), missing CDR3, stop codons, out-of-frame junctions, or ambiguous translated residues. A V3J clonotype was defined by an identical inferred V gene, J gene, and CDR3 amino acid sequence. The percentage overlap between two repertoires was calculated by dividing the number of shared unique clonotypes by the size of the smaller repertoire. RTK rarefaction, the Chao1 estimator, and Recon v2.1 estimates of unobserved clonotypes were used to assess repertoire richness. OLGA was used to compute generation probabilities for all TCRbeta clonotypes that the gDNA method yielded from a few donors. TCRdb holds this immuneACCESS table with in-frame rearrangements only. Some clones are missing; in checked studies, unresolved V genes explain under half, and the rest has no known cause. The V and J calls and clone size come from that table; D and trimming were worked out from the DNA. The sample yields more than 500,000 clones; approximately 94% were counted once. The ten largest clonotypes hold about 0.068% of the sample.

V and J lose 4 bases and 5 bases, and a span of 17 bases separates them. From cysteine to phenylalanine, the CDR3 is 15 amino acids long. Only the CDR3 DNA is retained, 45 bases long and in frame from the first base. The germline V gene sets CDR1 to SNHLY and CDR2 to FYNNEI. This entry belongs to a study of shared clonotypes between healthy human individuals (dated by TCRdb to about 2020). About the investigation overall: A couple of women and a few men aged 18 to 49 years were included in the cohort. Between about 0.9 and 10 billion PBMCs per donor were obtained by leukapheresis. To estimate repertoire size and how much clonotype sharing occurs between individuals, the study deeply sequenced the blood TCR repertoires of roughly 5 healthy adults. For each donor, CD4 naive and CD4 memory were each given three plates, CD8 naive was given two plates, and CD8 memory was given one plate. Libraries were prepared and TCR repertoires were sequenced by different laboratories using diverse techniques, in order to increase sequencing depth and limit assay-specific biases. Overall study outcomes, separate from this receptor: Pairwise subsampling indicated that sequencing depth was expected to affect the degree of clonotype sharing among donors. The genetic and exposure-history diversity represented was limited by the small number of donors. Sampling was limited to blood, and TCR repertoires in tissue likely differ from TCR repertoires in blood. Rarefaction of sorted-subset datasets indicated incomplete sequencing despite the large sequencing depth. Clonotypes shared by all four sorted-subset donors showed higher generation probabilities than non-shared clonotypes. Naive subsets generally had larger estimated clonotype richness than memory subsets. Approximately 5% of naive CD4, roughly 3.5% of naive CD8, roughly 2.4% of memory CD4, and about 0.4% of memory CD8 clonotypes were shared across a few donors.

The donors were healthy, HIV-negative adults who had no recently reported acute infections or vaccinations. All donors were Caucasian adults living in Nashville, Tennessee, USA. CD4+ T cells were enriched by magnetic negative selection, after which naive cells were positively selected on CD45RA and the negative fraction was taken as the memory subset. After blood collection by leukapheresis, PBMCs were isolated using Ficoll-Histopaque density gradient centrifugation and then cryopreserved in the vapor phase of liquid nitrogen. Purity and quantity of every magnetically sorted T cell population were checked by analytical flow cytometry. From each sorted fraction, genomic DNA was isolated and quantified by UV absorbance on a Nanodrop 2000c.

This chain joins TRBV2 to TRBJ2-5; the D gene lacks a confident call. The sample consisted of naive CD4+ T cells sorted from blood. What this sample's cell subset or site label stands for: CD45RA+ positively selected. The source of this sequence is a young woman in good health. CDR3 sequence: CASSVVGSPAETQYF. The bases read TGTGCCAGCAGTGTGGTAGGCAGCCCGGCGGAGACCCAGTACTTC.